Listed here is a single T cell receptor (beta chain). What it recognizes is unknown. It was cDNA, reverse transcribed from extracted RNA, that served as the sequencing template. Measured with immunoSEQ multiplex PCR; TCRdb has only the in-frame clones, and not every one. The sample carries about 150,000 clones, approximately 56% recorded once. CDR1 and CDR2 (germline): SGHAT, FQNNGV. CDR3 size: 13 residues. Trimming took 6 bases from V and 4 from J; bases not matched to a gene: 5. This sample was included in a study of CD8+ T cells in alopecia areata. Overall study results and limits: Between patients, shared TCR sequences were less clear than in mice. This was possibly due in part to HLA diversity in the patient population.

Sequences were obtained from CD8+ T cells sorted from blood. The rearrangement links TRBV11-2 to TRBJ1-2; 7 bases are shared with TRBD1. This receptor was obtained from a human donor in good health. The CDR3 nucleotides are TGTGCCAGCAGTTGGGACAGCCCCTATGGCTACACCTTC. Translation: CASSWDSPYGYTF.